These T cell receptor beta chains were read from a single sample in a study of blood T cell repertoires in COVID-19. Method: immunoSEQ multiplex PCR; TCRdb's copy keeps in-frame clones and lacks some. The sample holds over 130,000 clones, roughly 81% seen once. Specimen: peripheral blood. These receptors were taken from a woman aged 45-60 years with active or convalescent COVID-19. Both conserved end residues are part of each CDR3. The D gene is left open where the match is weak. Clone size appears in some rows only: once, few, many, or a class for an expanded clone.

clone_size	v_call	j_call	cdr3_length	d_call	cdr3_aa	cdr3_nt
few	TRBV20-1	TRBJ2-7	14	TRBD2	CSASPSGGNYEQYF	TGCAGTGCTAGTCCATCGGGGGGAAACTACGAGCAGTACTTC
few	TRBV7-9	TRBJ1-3	16	NA	CASSLALGAAGNTIYF	TGTGCCAGCAGCTTAGCGCTGGGGGCGGCTGGAAACACCATATATTTT
NA	TRBV5-8	TRBJ2-5	13	TRBD2	CASSRTSEETQYF	TGTGCCAGCAGCCGGACTAGTGAAGAGACCCAGTACTTC
NA	TRBV20-1	TRBJ2-7	10	NA	CSVRSYEQYF	TGCAGTGTCCGCTCCTACGAGCAGTACTTC
NA	TRBV5-1	TRBJ2-7	16	TRBD2	CASSLGLAGGSYEQYF	TGCGCCAGCAGCCTCGGACTAGCGGGGGGATCCTACGAGCAGTACTTC
NA	TRBV7-2	TRBJ2-1	14	TRBD2	CASSFSGGRNEQFF	TGTGCCAGCAGCTTTAGCGGGGGGCGGAATGAGCAGTTCTTC
NA	TRBV3-1/TRBV3-2	TRBJ1-1	14	NA	CASSQNLLNTEAFF	TGTGCCAGCAGCCAAAACTTACTGAACACTGAAGCTTTCTTT
NA	TRBV7-3	TRBJ1-2	14	NA	CASSLGGGDYGYTF	TGTGCCAGCAGCTTAGGGGGAGGGGACTATGGCTACACCTTC
NA	TRBV19	TRBJ1-5	13	NA	CASSMDSQQPQHF	TGTGCCAGTAGTATGGACAGCCAGCAGCCCCAGCATTTT
NA	TRBV24-1	TRBJ1-1	16	NA	CATSEGDRTQNTEAFF	TGTGCCACCAGTGAGGGTGACAGGACACAGAACACTGAAGCTTTCTTT
NA	TRBV7-9	TRBJ1-4	15	NA	CASSLQSTANEKLFF	TGTGCCAGCAGCTTACAGAGTACAGCTAATGAAAAACTGTTTTTT
NA	TRBV5-4	TRBJ2-2	16	NA	CASSFFIVGGAGELFF	TGTGCCAGCAGCTTTTTCATAGTGGGTGGAGCCGGGGAGCTGTTTTTT
NA	TRBV10-3	TRBJ2-7	13	NA	CAIRDSLSHEQYF	TGTGCCATCAGGGACAGTTTGTCCCACGAGCAGTACTTC
NA	TRBV9	TRBJ2-1	11	NA	CASSVDTEQFF	TGTGCCAGCAGCGTGGACACGGAGCAGTTCTTC
NA	TRBV5-6	TRBJ1-2	15	NA	CASSLVQGTNYGYTF	TGTGCCAGCAGCTTGGTCCAGGGAACTAACTATGGCTACACCTTC
NA	TRBV3-1/TRBV3-2	TRBJ1-3	13	NA	CASSQGYGNTIYF	TGTGCCAGCAGCCAAGGTTATGGAAACACCATATATTTT
NA	TRBV28	TRBJ2-1	14	NA	CASSSNGAYNEQFF	TGTGCCAGCAGTTCGAACGGGGCCTACAATGAGCAGTTCTTC
NA	TRBV12-5	TRBJ2-3	15	TRBD2	CASLAGAGGGDTQYF	TGTGCTAGTCTAGCGGGAGCCGGCGGGGGAGATACGCAGTATTTT
NA	TRBV2	TRBJ1-6	14	NA	CASSPFGRDSPLHF	TGTGCCAGCAGCCCGTTTGGCAGGGATTCACCCCTCCACTTT
NA	TRBV7-9	TRBJ1-4	16	TRBD1	CASSRGRGATNEKLFF	TGTGCCAGCAGCCGCGGCAGGGGGGCAACTAATGAAAAACTGTTTTTT